The T cell receptor (beta chain) described here comes from a study of identical twins. This clonotype was seen more than once but under ten times. The CDR3 length is 14 residues. Between the trimmed V and J ends, which lost 7 bases and 3 bases, there was a span of 16 bases. TCRdb re-called the 5' RACE reads through MiXCR, storing one row per CDR3 protein. The sample includes hundreds of thousands of distinct CDR3 sequences, 21% of them seen just once. These same data were also listed under a study on T cells expressing NK-cell markers. That source notes: Restricting sorting to alpha-beta TCR T cells was achieved in several experiments by an anti-gamma-delta TCR antibody. These clonotypes additionally ranked first within the CD3+CD56-NKG2C+ fraction of several donors.

This rearrangement joins TRBV12-3 or TRBV12-4 to TRBJ2-7; D remains ambiguous. This sequence originates from a woman aged 18-29 years in good health. What was sequenced was PBMCs. CDR3: CASTSRSSLYEQYF. CDR3 DNA: TGTGCCAGCACCTCCCGGTCCTCACTCTACGAGCAGTACTTC.